This is a list of T cell receptor beta chains from one sample in a study of blood T cell repertoires in COVID-19. Sequencing was performed with immunoSEQ multiplex PCR; in TCRdb, only in-frame clones are kept and a portion is missing. The sample holds about 72,000 clones, 70% to 90% seen once. Specimen: peripheral blood. The receptors were sampled from a young man with acute or convalescent COVID-19. CDR3s include the opening cysteine and the closing phenylalanine or tryptophan. Fields, in order: clone size, D gene, J gene, CDR3 length, V gene, CDR3 DNA, CDR3 protein. The D gene is left open where the match is weak. Clone size, where shown, is once, few, many, or a class for clones that have expanded.

size: -
D: -
J: TRBJ2-3
length: 15
V: TRBV18
DNA: TGTGCCAGCTCACCCGGCGGCAGCTTCACAGATACGCAGTATTTT
CDR3: CASSPGGSFTDTQYF

size: -
D: -
J: TRBJ1-1
length: 14
V: TRBV5-1
DNA: TGCGCCAGCAGCTTCGCAGGCCCGAACACTGAAGCTTTCTTT
CDR3: CASSFAGPNTEAFF

size: once
D: -
J: TRBJ2-5
length: 17
V: TRBV5-1
DNA: TGCGCCAGCAGCCTGCCCGGGCTAGCGAGATACCAAGAGACCCAGTACTTC
CDR3: CASSLPGLARYQETQYF

size: -
D: -
J: TRBJ2-6
length: 14
V: TRBV7-9
DNA: TGTGCCAGCAGCTTATCTCGTGGGGCCAACGTCCTGACTTTC
CDR3: CASSLSRGANVLTF

size: -
D: -
J: TRBJ1-5
length: 17
V: TRBV19
DNA: TGTGCCAGTAGAGAATCGGGTACTCCAAAACTCTATCAGCCCCAGCATTTT
CDR3: CASRESGTPKLYQPQHF

size: -
D: -
J: TRBJ2-5
length: 13
V: TRBV28
DNA: TGTGCCAGCAGCCCATCGGGGGAGTGGACCCAGTACTTC
CDR3: CASSPSGEWTQYF

size: once
D: -
J: TRBJ1-6
length: 15
V: TRBV25-1
DNA: TGTGCCAGCAGTGAATCAGGCCGGTATAATTCACCCCTCCACTTT
CDR3: CASSESGRYNSPLHF

size: -
D: TRBD2
J: TRBJ2-3
length: 16
V: TRBV5-6
DNA: TGTGCCAGCAGCTTGGTGACTAGCGGGAGTCCAGATACGCAGTATTTT
CDR3: CASSLVTSGSPDTQYF

size: -
D: -
J: TRBJ2-7
length: 16
V: TRBV21-1
DNA: TGTGCCAGCAGCAACTGTGGCGGGAGGTTTCCCTACGAGCAGTACTTC
CDR3: CASSNCGGRFPYEQYF

size: once
D: -
J: TRBJ2-7
length: 13
V: TRBV4-1
DNA: TGCGCCAGCAGCCACTCTTCGTCCTACGAGCAGTACTTC
CDR3: CASSHSSSYEQYF

size: -
D: TRBD2
J: TRBJ2-1
length: 12
V: TRBV29-1
DNA: TGCGCGCGGGGGGAGGGATACAATGAGCAGTTCTTC
CDR3: CARGEGYNEQFF

size: -
D: TRBD1
J: TRBJ1-2
length: 15
V: TRBV27
DNA: TGTGCCAGCAGTAAACCGGGACAGGGGATCTATGGCTACACCTTC
CDR3: CASSKPGQGIYGYTF

size: -
D: -
J: TRBJ2-3
length: 19
V: TRBV24-1
DNA: TGTGCCACCAGTGATAGGGGACAGGGGACTAGCGGAACCCGGGATACGCAGTATTTT
CDR3: CATSDRGQGTSGTRDTQYF

size: -
D: TRBD2
J: TRBJ2-1
length: 15
V: TRBV3-1/TRBV3-2
DNA: TGTGCCAGCAGCCAAAGGGCTAGCGGTAACAATGAGCAGTTCTTC
CDR3: CASSQRASGNNEQFF

size: -
D: -
J: TRBJ2-2
length: 15
V: TRBV18
DNA: TGTGCCAGCTCACCAAGAGGTCGGGGCACCGGGGAGCTGTTTTTT
CDR3: CASSPRGRGTGELFF

size: once
D: -
J: TRBJ2-5
length: 13
V: TRBV7-9
DNA: TGTGCCAGCAGCCCTGACTATCAAGAGACCCAGTACTTC
CDR3: CASSPDYQETQYF

size: -
D: -
J: TRBJ2-5
length: 14
V: TRBV4-1
DNA: TGCGCCAGCAGCCGCCGGGAGAGATTAGAGACCCAGTACTTC
CDR3: CASSRRERLETQYF

size: -
D: -
J: TRBJ1-4
length: 15
V: TRBV5-1
DNA: TGCGCCAGCAGCCCGGGATGGGTCGAATATGAAAAACTGTTTTTT
CDR3: CASSPGWVEYEKLFF

size: -
D: TRBD1
J: TRBJ1-1
length: 18
V: TRBV28
DNA: TGTGCCAGCAGTTTAGGTCTCGGGACAGGACAGATGAACACTGAAGCTTTCTTT
CDR3: CASSLGLGTGQMNTEAFF

size: -
D: TRBD1
J: TRBJ2-7
length: 15
V: TRBV7-6
DNA: TGTGCCAGCAGCTTAGGGACAGGGAGCTCCTACGAGCAGTACTTC
CDR3: CASSLGTGSSYEQYF

size: -
D: -
J: TRBJ2-2
length: 14
V: TRBV5-1
DNA: TGCGCCAGCAGCTTGGCCTCGAACACCGGGGAGCTGTTTTTT
CDR3: CASSLASNTGELFF

size: -
D: -
J: TRBJ1-5
length: 15
V: TRBV2
DNA: TGTGCCAGCAGTAAACAGAACAGTAACAATCAGCCCCAGCATTTT
CDR3: CASSKQNSNNQPQHF

size: -
D: -
J: TRBJ2-7
length: 13
V: TRBV28
DNA: TGTGCCAGCAGTTTTTCCGGGGCCTACGAGCAGTACTTC
CDR3: CASSFSGAYEQYF

size: -
D: -
J: TRBJ1-1
length: 12
V: TRBV19
DNA: TGTGCAAGCATGGGAGCAAAGAGGGTAGCTTTCTTT
CDR3: CASMGAKRVAFF

size: once
D: -
J: TRBJ1-5
length: 13
V: TRBV6-5
DNA: TGTGCCAGCGCAGAAAGGGGCGGGGGGCCCCAGCATTTT
CDR3: CASAERGGGPQHF

size: -
D: TRBD2
J: TRBJ2-7
length: 15
V: TRBV7-9
DNA: TGTGCCAGCAACCCAGGGAGGGCTAGCTCCTACGAGCAGTACTTC
CDR3: CASNPGRASSYEQYF

size: few
D: TRBD1
J: TRBJ2-7
length: 15
V: TRBV30
DNA: TGTGCCTGGAGTTCAGCCGGGACAGGAACCTACGAGCAGTACTTC
CDR3: CAWSSAGTGTYEQYF

size: few
D: -
J: TRBJ2-1
length: 17
V: TRBV21-1
DNA: TGTGCCAGCAGCAAAGATCACACAGGGAAGGTTTACAATGAGCAGTTCTTC
CDR3: CASSKDHTGKVYNEQFF

size: -
D: -
J: TRBJ2-2
length: 15
V: TRBV7-8
DNA: TGTGCCAGCAGCTGGGCGGAGGGGCTGGCCGGGGAGCTGTTTTTT
CDR3: CASSWAEGLAGELFF

size: -
D: TRBD2
J: TRBJ2-2
length: 14
V: TRBV6-4
DNA: TGTGCCAGCTCGGGACTAGCAGGAACCGGGGAGCTGTTTTTT
CDR3: CASSGLAGTGELFF

size: -
D: TRBD2
J: TRBJ2-1
length: 15
V: TRBV7-2
DNA: TGTGCCAGCAGCAGCGGACTAGCGGGTTACAATGAGCAGTTCTTC
CDR3: CASSSGLAGYNEQFF

size: -
D: TRBD1
J: TRBJ2-2
length: 14
V: TRBV19
DNA: TGTGCCAGTAGTCCGACAGGGATTACCGGGGAGCTGTTTTTT
CDR3: CASSPTGITGELFF

size: -
D: -
J: TRBJ1-1
length: 15
V: TRBV6-5
DNA: TGTGCCAGCAGTTACTCAAACAGGGCCGGGACTGAAGCTTTCTTT
CDR3: CASSYSNRAGTEAFF